This record looks at one TCR beta chain sequence and its context. Its antigen remains unidentified. Base qualities are not recorded, but no much larger clone differs from it by a single base. The sample originates from a study of T cell responses to AZD1222 COVID-19 vaccine (dated by TCRdb to the early 2020s). Concerning the study at large: TCR sequencing covered some 250 trial participants: nearly 210 given two doses of AZD1222 and about 26 given two doses of MenACWY control vaccine. Trial participants were enrolled by age into subgroups of 18-55, 56-69 and 70-plus years, and around 150, 28 and 57 TCR-sequenced participants, respectively, were included in these subgroups. What the study reported, not specific to this receptor: Only six AZD1222 recipients were SARS-CoV-2 seropositive at baseline, limiting conclusions about previously exposed vaccinees. Spike-specific TCR breadth and depth rose significantly after two AZD1222 doses compared with day 0 and with MenACWY recipients. Reportedly, close to half of the unique spike-specific TCRs recognized epitopes lying outside the regions that are mutated in the B.1.351 and B.1.1.7 variants. CD4 TCRs associated with the vaccine covered the entire spike protein, and the dominant responses were in regions 160-218 and 743-854. Participants were mostly white British and included more females than males, and it was suggested by the authors that clonal diversity may have been underestimated. The 56-69-year group was small, and its depth increase did not reach significance, likely because of low power. Because no day 14 peak-response samples were available, the repertoires could be characterized only after the peak T cell response.

Taken from cysteine to phenylalanine, the CDR3 has 13 residues. Left in the record is the CDR3 DNA by itself, 39 bases read in frame from the first base. V drops 6 bases and J drops 9 bases, leaving 15 bases in between. According to the germline V gene (reference sequence), CDR1 reads MNHEY and CDR2 reads SMNVEV. The CDR3 regions of human TCRbeta chains were subjected to immunosequencing. The study's processing was this. TCRs in the repertoires were matched against a reference library of SARS-CoV-2-specific TCRs that had been generated with the MIRA antigen-specificity platform. Breadth was defined as the fraction of unique TCRs that were SARS-CoV-2-associated, and depth was defined as the fraction of total T cells that were SARS-CoV-2-associated. Using the MIRA data, each spike-specific TCR was mapped to the spike region that the TCR reacts to and placed in a CD4 or CD8 class. Log10-transformed breadth and depth values were compared by one-way ANOVA with Sidak's multiple comparisons tests. Held by TCRdb, this immuneACCESS table contains in-frame sequences only and omits some clones. Under half of the omission traces to an unresolved V gene where checked; the cause of the rest is unknown. V and J calls and clone size follow that table, whereas D and trimming were derived from the DNA. The sample yields about 160,000 clones; 92% were counted once. The ten largest account for around 0.98% of the sample.

The time point label of this sample denotes: about 28 days (+/-7) after the second vaccine dose. AZD1222 recipients whose second dose came at about 4 weeks and those whose second dose came at about 12 weeks were combined into one group, since spike-specific TCR depth and breadth did not differ between the two schedules. Vaccinee samples were obtained from the UK trials COV001 and COV002, which included a single-blind randomized controlled phase 2/3 trial of AZD1222 (ChAdOx1 nCoV-19) in healthy adults. For TCRbeta chain sequencing, PBMC samples from trial participants were taken at day 0 and at day 28 after the second dose.

The material was peripheral blood, obtained 28 days after the second AZD1222 dose. This receptor was obtained from an adult who received the AZD1222 COVID-19 vaccine. The chain joins TRBV27 to TRBJ1-5; there is no confident call for the D gene. The DNA sequence reads TGTGCCAGCAGCTCCGACATTGTATCGCCCCAGCATTTT. Its coded protein is CASSSDIVSPQHF.